This T cell receptor (beta chain) is from a study of identifying expanded T cells in peripheral blood. Study outcomes and limitations: Over approximately two and four weeks, about 15 and 19 clones changed, versus around 1.2 between replicates. Clone count variance between approximately 2-week samples rose with total template count.

Details on this clone: What it recognizes is unknown.

Some clones are missing from TCRdb's copy, which holds only in-frame ones; the method was immunoSEQ multiplex PCR. The sample includes approximately 100,000 clones, 75% to 90% of them seen just once. This CDR3 spans 14 amino acids. CDR1 and CDR2 (germline): MNHEY, SMNVEV (reference sequence). Trimming took 3 bases from V and 11 from J; bases not matched to a gene: 8. Healthy donors had no documented immune events, such as infections, while sampled. This rearrangement joins TRBV27 to TRBJ2-1; TRBD2 agrees at 9 bases. This sequence was found in a person aged 18 to 69 in good health. The sample comprised blood. CDR3 DNA sequence: TGTGCCAGCAGTTTTAGCGGGGGTTTAATGAAGCAGTTCTTC. This codes for CASSFSGGLMKQFF.